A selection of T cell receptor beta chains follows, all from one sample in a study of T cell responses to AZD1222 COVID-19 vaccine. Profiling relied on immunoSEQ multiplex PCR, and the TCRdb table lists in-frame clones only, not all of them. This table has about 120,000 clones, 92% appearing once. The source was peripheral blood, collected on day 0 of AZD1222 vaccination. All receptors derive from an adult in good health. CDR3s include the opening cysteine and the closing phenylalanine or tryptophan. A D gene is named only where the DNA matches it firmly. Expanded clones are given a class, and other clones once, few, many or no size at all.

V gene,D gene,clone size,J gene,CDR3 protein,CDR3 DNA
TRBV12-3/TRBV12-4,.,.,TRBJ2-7,CASSLARELEQYF,TGTGCCAGCAGTTTAGCGCGGGAACTCGAGCAGTACTTC
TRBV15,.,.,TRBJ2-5,CATSRDLAGRGGETQYF,TGTGCCACCAGCAGAGATCTTGCGGGAAGGGGGGGAGAGACCCAGTACTTC
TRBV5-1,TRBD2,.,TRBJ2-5,CASSLAPGTSGVYQETQYF,TGCGCCAGCAGCTTGGCCCCAGGGACTAGCGGGGTGTACCAAGAGACCCAGTACTTC
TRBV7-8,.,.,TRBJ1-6,CASSTAANSPLHF,TGTGCCAGCAGTACAGCCGCGAATTCACCCCTCCACTTT
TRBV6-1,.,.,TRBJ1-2,CASSEGYTGVRGYTF,TGTGCCAGCAGTGAAGGGTACACTGGAGTAAGGGGCTACACCTTC
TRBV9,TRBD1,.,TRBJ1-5,CASSSTGQGDQPQHF,TGTGCCAGCAGCTCCACAGGACAGGGGGATCAGCCCCAGCATTTT
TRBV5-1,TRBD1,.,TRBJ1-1,CASSLQGAGEAFF,TGCGCCAGCAGCTTACAGGGGGCCGGTGAAGCTTTCTTT
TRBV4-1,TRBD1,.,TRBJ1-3,CASSPVLWDSGNTIYF,TGCGCCAGCAGCCCAGTACTATGGGACAGTGGAAACACCATATATTTT
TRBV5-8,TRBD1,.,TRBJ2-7,CASSRGPGQGYEQYF,TGTGCCAGCAGCCGGGGACCGGGACAGGGCTACGAGCAGTACTTC
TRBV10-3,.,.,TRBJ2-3,CAISRPLGGATDTQYF,TGTGCCATCAGTCGACCTTTGGGGGGGGCCACAGATACGCAGTATTTT
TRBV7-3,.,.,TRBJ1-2,CASSLKHTGIYGYTF,TGTGCCAGCAGCTTAAAACACACGGGGATCTATGGCTACACCTTC
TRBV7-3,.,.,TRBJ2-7,CASSSQARDEQYF,TGTGCCAGCAGCTCCCAAGCCAGAGACGAGCAGTACTTC
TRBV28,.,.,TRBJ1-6,CASSSLGVSPPLHF,TGTGCCAGCAGTTCGCTCGGGGTTTCTCCACCCCTCCACTTT
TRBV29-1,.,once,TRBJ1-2,CSAAREGAHGYTF,TGCAGCGCCGCGCGGGAGGGCGCCCATGGCTACACCTTC
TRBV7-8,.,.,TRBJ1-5,CASSQWGGTQPQHF,TGTGCCAGCAGCCAGTGGGGGGGAACCCAGCCCCAGCATTTT
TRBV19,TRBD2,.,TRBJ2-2,CASSYSGTNTGELFF,TGTGCCAGTAGTTATAGCGGGACGAACACCGGGGAGCTGTTTTTT
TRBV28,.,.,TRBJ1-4,CASSSGTTEKLFF,TGTGCCAGCAGTTCCGGGACTACTGAAAAACTGTTTTTT
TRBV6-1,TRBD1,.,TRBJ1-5,CASSEWDRSNQPQHF,TGTGCCAGCAGTGAATGGGACAGGAGCAATCAGCCCCAGCATTTT
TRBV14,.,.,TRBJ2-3,CASSQVSRGWGTDTQYF,TGTGCCAGCAGCCAAGTTTCCCGCGGTTGGGGAACAGATACGCAGTATTTT
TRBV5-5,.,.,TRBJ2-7,CASSGDSSEQYF,TGTGCCAGCAGCGGCGACTCAAGCGAGCAGTACTTC